This T cell receptor beta chain appears in the sequencing data of a study of cytomegalovirus exposure and HLA in healthy donors. Study summary: HLA-typed donors contributed approximately 92 million unique TCRs, which were held in an early data release. Study results and limitations: A later analysis showed TCR association rates differing by HLA locus, peaking at DRB1 and lowest at HLA-C.

Trimming took 3 bases from V and 6 from J; bases not matched to a gene: 10. Per the germline V gene, CDR1 is MNHEY and CDR2 is SMNVEV (reference sequence). This CDR3 has 15 amino acids. In the PCR, 60 Vbeta and 13 Jbeta primers were used. Assay used: immunoSEQ multiplex PCR; TCRdb lists only in-frame clones, some missing. The sample includes 100,000 to 150,000 clones, around two thirds seen only once; the top ten take about 3.1%. Those who donated were healthy bone marrow donors. Sample share makes this clone medium-sized. The antigen is undetermined. V is TRBV27 and J is TRBJ2-7, with 8 bases identical to TRBD2. Material: PBMCs. The clonotype was recovered from a human donor in good health. The CDR3 reads CASSFWRGDRTEQYF. The CDR3 bases are TGTGCCAGCAGTTTTTGGCGGGGGGATCGGACCGAGCAGTACTTC.